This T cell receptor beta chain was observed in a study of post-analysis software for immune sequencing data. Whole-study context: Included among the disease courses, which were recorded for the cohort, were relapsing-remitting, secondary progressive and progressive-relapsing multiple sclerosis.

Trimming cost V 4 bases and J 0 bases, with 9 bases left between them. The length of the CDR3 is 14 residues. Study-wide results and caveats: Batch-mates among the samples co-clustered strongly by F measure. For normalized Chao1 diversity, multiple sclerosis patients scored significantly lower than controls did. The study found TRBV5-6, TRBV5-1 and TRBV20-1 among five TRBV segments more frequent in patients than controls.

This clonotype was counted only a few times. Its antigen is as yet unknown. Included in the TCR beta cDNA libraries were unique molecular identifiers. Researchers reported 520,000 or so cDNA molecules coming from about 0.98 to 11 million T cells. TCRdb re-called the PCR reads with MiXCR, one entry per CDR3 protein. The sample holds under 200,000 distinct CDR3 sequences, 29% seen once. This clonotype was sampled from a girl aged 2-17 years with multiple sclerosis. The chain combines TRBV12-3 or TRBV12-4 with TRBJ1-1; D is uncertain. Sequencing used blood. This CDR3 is CASSSWVLNTEAFF. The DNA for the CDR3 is TGTGCCAGCAGTTCTTGGGTTCTGAACACTGAAGCTTTCTTT.